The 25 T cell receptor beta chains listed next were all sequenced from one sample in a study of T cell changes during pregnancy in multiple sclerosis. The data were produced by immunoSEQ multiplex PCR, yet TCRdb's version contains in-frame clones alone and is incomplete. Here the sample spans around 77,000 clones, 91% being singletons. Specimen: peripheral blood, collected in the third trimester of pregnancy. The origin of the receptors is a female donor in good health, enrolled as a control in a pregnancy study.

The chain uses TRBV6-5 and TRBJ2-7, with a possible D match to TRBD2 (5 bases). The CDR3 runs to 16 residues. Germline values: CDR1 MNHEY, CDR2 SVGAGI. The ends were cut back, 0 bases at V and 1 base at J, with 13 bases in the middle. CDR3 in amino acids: CASSYSRARMSYEQYF. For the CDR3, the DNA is TGTGCCAGCAGTTACTCGAGGGCCCGGATGTCCTACGAGCAGTACTTC.

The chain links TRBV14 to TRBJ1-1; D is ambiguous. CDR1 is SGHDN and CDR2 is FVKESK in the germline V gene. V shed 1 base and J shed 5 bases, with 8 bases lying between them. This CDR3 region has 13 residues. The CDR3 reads CASSQVRPTEAFF. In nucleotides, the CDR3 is TGTGCCAGCAGCCAAGTCCGTCCGACTGAAGCTTTCTTT.

CDR3 in DNA: TGTGCCAGCAGCTCACTCTATGGCTACACCTTC. Translating gives CASSSLYGYTF. The genes are TRBV7-9 and TRBJ1-2; D gene unclear. V was pared by 4 bases and J by 4 bases, with 4 bases between. Germline-derived CDR1 and CDR2 are SEHNR and FQNEAQ (reference sequence). The CDR3 runs to 11 residues.

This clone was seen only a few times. CDR3 protein: CASSLVGTGSSPLHF. Written as DNA, the CDR3 is TGTGCCAGCAGCTTAGTCGGGACAGGGAGTTCACCCCTCCACTTT. This rearrangement joins TRBV11-3 to TRBJ1-6, with TRBD1 identical over 9 bases. The germline CDR1 and CDR2 sequences are SGHNT and YENEEA. V was clipped by 1 base and J by 9 bases; unmatched bases: 4. The CDR3 is 15 residues long.

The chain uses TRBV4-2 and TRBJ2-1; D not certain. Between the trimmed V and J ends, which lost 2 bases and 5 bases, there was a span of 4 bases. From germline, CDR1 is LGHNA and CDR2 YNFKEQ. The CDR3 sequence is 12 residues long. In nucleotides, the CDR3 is TGTGCCAGCAGCCAAAGCGACAATGAGCAGTTCTTC. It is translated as CASSQSDNEQFF.

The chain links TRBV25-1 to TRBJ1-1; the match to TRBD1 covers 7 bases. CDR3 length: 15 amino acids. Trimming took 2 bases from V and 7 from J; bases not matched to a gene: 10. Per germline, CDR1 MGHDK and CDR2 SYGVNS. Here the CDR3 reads CASSERGGPGGEAFF. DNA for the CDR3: TGTGCCAGCAGTGAAAGAGGTGGGCCAGGGGGTGAAGCTTTCTTT.

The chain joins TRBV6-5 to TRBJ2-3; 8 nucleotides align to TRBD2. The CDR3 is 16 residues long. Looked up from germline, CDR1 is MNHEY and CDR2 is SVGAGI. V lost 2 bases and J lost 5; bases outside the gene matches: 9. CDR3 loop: CASSYLRGGVRDTQYF. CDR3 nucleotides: TGTGCCAGCAGTTACCTCCGGGGGGGCGTACGAGATACGCAGTATTTT.

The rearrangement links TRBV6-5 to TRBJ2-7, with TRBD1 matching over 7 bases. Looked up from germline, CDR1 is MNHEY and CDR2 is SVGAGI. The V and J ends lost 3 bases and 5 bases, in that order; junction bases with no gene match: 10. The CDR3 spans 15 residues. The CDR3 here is CASSYPTGLRNEQYF. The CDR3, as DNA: TGTGCCAGCAGTTATCCGACAGGGCTCCGGAACGAGCAGTACTTC.

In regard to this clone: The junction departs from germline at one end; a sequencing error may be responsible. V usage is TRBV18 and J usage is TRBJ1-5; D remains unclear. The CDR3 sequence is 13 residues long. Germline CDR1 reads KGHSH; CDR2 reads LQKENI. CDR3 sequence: CASSPPPPGPQHF. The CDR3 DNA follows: TGTGCCAGCTCTCCACCTCCTCCGGGGCCCCAGCATTTT.

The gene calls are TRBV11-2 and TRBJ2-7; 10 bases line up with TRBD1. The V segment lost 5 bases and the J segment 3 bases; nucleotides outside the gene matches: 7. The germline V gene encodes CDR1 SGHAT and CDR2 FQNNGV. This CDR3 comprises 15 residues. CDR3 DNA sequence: TGTGCCAGCAGCCCACCAAGGACAGGGGGCTACGAGCAGTACTTC. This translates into CASSPPRTGGYEQYF. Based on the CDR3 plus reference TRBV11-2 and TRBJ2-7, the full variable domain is EAGVAQSPRYKIIEKRQSVAFWCNPISGHATLYWYQQILGQGPKLLIQFQNNGVVDDSQLPKDRFSAERLKGVDSTLKIQPAKLEDSAVYLCASSPPRTGGYEQYFGPGTRLTVT.

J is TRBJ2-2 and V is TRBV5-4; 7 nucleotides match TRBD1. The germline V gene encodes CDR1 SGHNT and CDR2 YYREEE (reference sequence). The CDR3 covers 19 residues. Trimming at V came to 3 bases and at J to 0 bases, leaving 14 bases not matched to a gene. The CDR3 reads CASSSLHRDTGANTGELFF. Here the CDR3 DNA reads TGTGCCAGCAGCTCACTCCATCGGGATACAGGGGCGAACACCGGGGAGCTGTTTTTT.

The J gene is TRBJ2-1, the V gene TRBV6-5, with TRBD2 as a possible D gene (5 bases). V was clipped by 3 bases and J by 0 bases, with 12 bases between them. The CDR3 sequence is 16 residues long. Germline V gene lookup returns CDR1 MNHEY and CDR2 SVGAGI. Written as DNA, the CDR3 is TGTGCCAGCAGTTATCTCCTCAGCGGCTCCTACAATGAGCAGTTCTTC. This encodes CASSYLLSGSYNEQFF.

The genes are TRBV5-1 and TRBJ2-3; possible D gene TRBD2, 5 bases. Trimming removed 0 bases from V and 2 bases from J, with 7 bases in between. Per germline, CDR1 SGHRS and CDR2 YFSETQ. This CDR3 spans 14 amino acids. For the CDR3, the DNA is TGCGCCAGCAGCTTGGGCGGGTACACAGATACGCAGTATTTT. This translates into CASSLGGYTDTQYF. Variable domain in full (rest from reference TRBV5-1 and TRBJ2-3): KAGVTQTPRYLIKTRGQQVTLSCSPISGHRSVSWYQQTPGQGLQFLFEYFSETQRNKGNFPGRFSGRQFSNSRSEMNVSTLELGDSALYLCASSLGGYTDTQYFGPGTRLTVL.

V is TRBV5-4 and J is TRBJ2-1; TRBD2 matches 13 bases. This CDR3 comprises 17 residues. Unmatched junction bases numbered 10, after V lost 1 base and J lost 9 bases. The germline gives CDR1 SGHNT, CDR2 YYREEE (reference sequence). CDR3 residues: CASSLMTSGRRGGEQFF. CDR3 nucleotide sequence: TGTGCCAGCAGCTTGATGACTAGCGGGAGGAGGGGGGGTGAGCAGTTCTTC.

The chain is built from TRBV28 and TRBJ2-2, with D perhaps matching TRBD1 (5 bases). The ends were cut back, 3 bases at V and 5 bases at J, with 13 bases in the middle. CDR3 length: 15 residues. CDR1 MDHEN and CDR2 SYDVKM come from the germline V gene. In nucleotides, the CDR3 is TGTGCCAGCAGTTTGTCGCAGGGCTGGACCGGGGAGCTGTTTTTT. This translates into CASSLSQGWTGELFF.

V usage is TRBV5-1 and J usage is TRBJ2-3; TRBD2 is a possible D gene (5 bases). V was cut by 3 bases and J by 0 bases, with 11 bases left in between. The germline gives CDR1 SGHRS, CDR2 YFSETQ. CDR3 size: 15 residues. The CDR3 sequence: CASSWTPTSTDTQYF. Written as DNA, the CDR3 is TGCGCCAGCAGCTGGACTCCAACTAGCACAGATACGCAGTATTTT. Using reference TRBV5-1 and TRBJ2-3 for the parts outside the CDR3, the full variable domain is KAGVTQTPRYLIKTRGQQVTLSCSPISGHRSVSWYQQTPGQGLQFLFEYFSETQRNKGNFPGRFSGRQFSNSRSEMNVSTLELGDSALYLCASSWTPTSTDTQYFGPGTRLTVL.

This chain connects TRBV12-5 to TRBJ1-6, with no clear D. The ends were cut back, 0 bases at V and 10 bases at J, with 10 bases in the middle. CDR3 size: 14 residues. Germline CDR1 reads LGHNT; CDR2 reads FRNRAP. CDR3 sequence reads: CASGLVTGDSPLHF. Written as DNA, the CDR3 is TGTGCTAGTGGTTTGGTAACGGGTGACTCACCCCTCCACTTT.

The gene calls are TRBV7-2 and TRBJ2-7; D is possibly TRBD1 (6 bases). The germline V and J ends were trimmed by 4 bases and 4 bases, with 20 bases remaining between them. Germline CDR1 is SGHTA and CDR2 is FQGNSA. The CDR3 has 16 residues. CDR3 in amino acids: CASSSPLEGVLYEQYF. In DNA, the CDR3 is TGTGCCAGCAGCTCACCCTTAGAGGGGGTCCTATACGAGCAGTACTTC.

The CDR3 nucleotides are TGTGCCAGTAGTATAGCAGTCAGGGGGCGGCAGCCCCAGCATTTT. Translated: CASSIAVRGRQPQHF. The chain recombines TRBV19 with TRBJ1-5; 8 bases map to TRBD1. The trim removed 1 base at V and 7 bases at J, leaving 6 bases unmatched. Germline CDR1 is LNHDA and CDR2 is SQIVND (reference sequence). This CDR3 is built from 15 residues.

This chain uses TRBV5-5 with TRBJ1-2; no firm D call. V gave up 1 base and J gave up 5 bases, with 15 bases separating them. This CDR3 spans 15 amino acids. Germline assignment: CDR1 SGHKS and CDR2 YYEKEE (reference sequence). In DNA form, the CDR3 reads TGTGCCAGCAGCTTGTCCGAGGGCCCAGGTTATGGCTACACCTTC. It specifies CASSLSEGPGYGYTF.

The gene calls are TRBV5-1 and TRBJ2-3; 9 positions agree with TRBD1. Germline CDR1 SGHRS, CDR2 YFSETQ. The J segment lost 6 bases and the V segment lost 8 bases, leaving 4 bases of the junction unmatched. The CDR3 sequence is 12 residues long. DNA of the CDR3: TGCGCCAGTGGACAGGGGAGGGATACGCAGTATTTT. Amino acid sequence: CASGQGRDTQYF.

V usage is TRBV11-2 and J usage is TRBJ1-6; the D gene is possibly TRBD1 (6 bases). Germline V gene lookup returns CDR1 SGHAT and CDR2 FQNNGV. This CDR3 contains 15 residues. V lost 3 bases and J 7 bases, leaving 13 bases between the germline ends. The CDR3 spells CASSFNRVGNSPLHF. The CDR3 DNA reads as TGTGCCAGCAGCTTCAACAGGGTTGGGAATTCACCCCTCCACTTT.

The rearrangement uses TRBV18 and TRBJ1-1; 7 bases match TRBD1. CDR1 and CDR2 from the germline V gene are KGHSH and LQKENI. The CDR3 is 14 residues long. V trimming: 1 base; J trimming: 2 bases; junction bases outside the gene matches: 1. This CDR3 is CASSPRDSNTEAFF. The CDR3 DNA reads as TGTGCCAGCTCACCACGGGACAGCAACACTGAAGCTTTCTTT.

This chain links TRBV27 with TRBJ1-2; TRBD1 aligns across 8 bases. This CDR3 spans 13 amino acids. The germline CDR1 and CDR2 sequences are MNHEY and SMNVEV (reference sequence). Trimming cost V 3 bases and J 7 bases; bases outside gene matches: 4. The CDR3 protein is CASSLHRGGGYTF. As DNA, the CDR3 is TGTGCCAGCAGTTTGCACAGGGGGGGTGGCTACACCTTC.

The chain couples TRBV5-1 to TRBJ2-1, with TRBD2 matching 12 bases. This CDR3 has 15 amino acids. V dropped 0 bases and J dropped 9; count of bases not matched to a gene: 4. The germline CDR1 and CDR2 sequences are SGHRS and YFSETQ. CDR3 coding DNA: TGCGCCAGCAGCTTGGGGCTAGCGGGAGGGGCTGAGCAGTTCTTC. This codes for CASSLGLAGGAEQFF.